Shown below are 2 T cell receptor beta chains from a single sample sequenced in a study of blood T cell repertoires in COVID-19. Sequencing was performed with immunoSEQ multiplex PCR; in TCRdb, only in-frame clones are kept and a portion is missing. The sample gives a few hundred thousand clones, around 89% of which show up once; 1.5% to 2% is in the top ten. The sample taken for sequencing was peripheral blood. The receptors originated from a woman aged 30 to 39 with COVID-19, enrolled during active disease.

The CDR3 nucleotides are TGTGCCAGCTCCGCGGGACTAGCGGCCACAGATACGCAGTATTTT. Translation gives CASSAGLAATDTQYF. The chain links TRBV18 to TRBJ2-3, with 11 nucleotides matching TRBD2. V trimming: 6 bases; J trimming: 2 bases; junction bases outside the gene matches: 4. The CDR3 has 15 residues. Germline values: CDR1 KGHSH, CDR2 LQKENI.

This clone has just a few counts. The chain combines TRBV19 with TRBJ1-2; the D gene is possibly TRBD1 (6 bases). The CDR3 runs to 14 residues. Trimming stripped 5 bases from V and 7 bases from J, with 17 bases between. CDR1 and CDR2 from the germline V gene are LNHDA and SQIVND (reference sequence). The CDR3 region has the DNA TGTGCCAGTAGTCACGGACAGCCCCAGTCTGGCTACACCTTC. As protein: CASSHGQPQSGYTF.